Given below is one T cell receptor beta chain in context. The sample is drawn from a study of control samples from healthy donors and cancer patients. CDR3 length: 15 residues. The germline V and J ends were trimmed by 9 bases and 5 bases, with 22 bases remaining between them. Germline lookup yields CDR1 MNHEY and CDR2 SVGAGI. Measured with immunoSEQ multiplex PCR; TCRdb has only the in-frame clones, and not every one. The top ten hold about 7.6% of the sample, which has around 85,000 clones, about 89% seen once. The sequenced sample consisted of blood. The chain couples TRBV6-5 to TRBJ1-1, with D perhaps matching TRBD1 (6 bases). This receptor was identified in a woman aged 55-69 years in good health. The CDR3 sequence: CASTAQSRGGTEAFF. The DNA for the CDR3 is TGTGCCAGTACCGCCCAAAGCAGGGGTGGAACTGAAGCTTTCTTT.